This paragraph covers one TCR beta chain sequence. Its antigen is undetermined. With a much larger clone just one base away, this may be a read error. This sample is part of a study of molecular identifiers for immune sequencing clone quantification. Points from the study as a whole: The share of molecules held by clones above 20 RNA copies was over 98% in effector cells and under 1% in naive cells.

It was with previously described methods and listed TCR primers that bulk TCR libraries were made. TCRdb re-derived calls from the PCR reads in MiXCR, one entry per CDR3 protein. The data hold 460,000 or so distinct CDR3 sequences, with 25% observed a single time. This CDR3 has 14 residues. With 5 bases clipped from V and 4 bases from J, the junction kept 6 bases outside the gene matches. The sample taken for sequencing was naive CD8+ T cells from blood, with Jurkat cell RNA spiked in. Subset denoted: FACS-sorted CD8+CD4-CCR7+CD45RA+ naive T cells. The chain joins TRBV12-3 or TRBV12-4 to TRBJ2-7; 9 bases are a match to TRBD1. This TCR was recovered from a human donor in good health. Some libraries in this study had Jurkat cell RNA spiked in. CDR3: CASSMGTGFYEQYF. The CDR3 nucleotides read TGTGCCAGCAGTATGGGGACAGGGTTTTACGAGCAGTACTTC.